This paragraph covers one T cell receptor beta chain sequence. How the authors handled the data: Scientists estimated how many nucleated cells there were by amplifying reference gene primers. Sequenced by immunoSEQ multiplex PCR; TCRdb stores in-frame clones only, minus some. The V and J calls and clone size come from that table; D and trimming were worked out from the DNA. The repertoire consists of about 98,000 clones, with about 80% occurring once and the leading ten covering roughly a quarter. The CDR3 runs 15 residues. With 2 bases clipped from V and 9 bases from J, the junction kept 5 bases outside the gene matches. Germline V gene data show CDR1 as SNHLY and CDR2 as FYNNEI. This sample was included in a study of blood T cell repertoires in COVID-19. Study in general: Some COVID-19 samples were acute and others convalescent; all came from the United States, Italy and Spain. The cDNA or gDNA used as material had been derived from T cells, B-cell-depleted T cells, or PBMCs.

The sequenced material came from peripheral blood. The clonotype originates from an older man with acute or convalescent COVID-19. The J gene is TRBJ2-3, the V gene TRBV2; 13 bases agree with TRBD2. The CDR3 spells CASSEWTSGSRTQYF. The CDR3 coding sequence is TGTGCCAGCAGTGAATGGACTAGCGGGAGTAGGACGCAGTATTTT.